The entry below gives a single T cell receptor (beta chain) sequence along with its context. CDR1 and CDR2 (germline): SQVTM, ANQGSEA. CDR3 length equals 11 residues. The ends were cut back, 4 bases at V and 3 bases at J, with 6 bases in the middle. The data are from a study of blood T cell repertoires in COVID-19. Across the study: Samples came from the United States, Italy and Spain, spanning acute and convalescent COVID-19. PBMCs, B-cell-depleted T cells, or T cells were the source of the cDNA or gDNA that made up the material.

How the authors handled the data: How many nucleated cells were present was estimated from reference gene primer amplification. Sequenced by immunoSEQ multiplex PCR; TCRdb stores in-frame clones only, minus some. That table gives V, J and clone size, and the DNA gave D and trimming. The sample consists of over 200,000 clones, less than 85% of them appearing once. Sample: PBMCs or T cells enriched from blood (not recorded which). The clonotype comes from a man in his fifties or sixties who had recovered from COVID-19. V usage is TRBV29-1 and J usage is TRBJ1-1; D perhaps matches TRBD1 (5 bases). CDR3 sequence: CSVGGDTEAFF. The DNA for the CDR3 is TGCAGCGTTGGGGGGGACACTGAAGCTTTCTTT.